The T cell receptor (beta chain) described here comes from a study of blood T cell repertoires in COVID-19. Study-level information: Sources were T cells, B-cell-depleted T cells, or PBMCs; the material itself was cDNA or gDNA.

The ends were cut back, 3 bases at V and 0 bases at J, with 15 bases in the middle. CDR3 length equals 18 residues. Germline CDR1 is MNHEY and CDR2 is SMNVEV (reference sequence). Sequencing was performed with immunoSEQ multiplex PCR; in TCRdb, only in-frame clones are kept and a portion is missing. The table lists approximately 300,000 clones, approximately 85% of them singletons. This TCR came from a woman aged 50 to 65 with acute or convalescent COVID-19. Input material: peripheral blood. The chain is built from TRBV27 and TRBJ2-6, with a weak D call TRBD1 (6 bases). In nucleotides, the CDR3 is TGTGCCAGCAGTTTCCAGGGGTTGGTAAGCTCTGGGGCCAACGTCCTGACTTTC. Translation gives CASSFQGLVSSGANVLTF.